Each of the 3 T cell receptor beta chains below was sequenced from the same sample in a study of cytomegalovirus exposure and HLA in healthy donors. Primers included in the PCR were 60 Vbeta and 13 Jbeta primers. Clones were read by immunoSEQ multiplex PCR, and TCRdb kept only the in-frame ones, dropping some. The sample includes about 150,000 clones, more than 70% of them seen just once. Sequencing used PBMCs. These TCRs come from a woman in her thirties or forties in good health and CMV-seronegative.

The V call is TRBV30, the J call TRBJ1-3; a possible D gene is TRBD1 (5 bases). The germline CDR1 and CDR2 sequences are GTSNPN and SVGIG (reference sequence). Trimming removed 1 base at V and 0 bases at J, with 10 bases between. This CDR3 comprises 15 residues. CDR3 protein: CAWSDRTSSGNTIYF. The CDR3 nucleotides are TGTGCCTGGAGTGACAGGACAAGCTCTGGAAACACCATATATTTT.

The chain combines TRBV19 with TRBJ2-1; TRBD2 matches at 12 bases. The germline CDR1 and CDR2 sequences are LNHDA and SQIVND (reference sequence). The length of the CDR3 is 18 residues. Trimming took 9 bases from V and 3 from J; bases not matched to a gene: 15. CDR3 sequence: CASSGTSGSPPSYNEQFF. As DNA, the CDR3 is TGTGCCAGCTCCGGGACTAGCGGGTCTCCCCCTAGCTACAATGAGCAGTTCTTC.

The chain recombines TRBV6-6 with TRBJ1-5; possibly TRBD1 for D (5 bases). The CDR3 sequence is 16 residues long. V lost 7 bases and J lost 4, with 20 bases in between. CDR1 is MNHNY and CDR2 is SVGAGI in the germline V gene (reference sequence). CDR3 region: CASTPQGAGLNQPQHF. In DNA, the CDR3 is TGTGCCAGCACTCCGCAAGGGGCAGGGCTTAATCAGCCCCAGCATTTT.